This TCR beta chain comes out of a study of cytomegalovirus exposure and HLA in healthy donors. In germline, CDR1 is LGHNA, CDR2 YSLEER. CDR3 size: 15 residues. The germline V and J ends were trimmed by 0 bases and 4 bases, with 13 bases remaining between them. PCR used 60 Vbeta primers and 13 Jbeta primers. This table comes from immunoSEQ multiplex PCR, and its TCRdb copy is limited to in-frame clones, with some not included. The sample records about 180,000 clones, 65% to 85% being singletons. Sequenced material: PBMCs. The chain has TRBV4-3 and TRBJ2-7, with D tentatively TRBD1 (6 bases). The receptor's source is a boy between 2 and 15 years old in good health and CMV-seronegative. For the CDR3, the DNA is TGCGCCAGCAGCCAAGAATCCAGGGGTGGATACGAGCAGTACTTC. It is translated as CASSQESRGGYEQYF.